This is a list of T cell receptor beta chains from one sample in a study of early T cells in non-severe SARS-CoV-2 infection. TCRdb passed the 5' RACE reads through MiXCR, listing each CDR3 protein once. The repertoire holds more than 55,000 distinct CDR3 sequences, with around an eighth as singletons. Sequenced: whole blood. Receptors originate from an adult who was a healthcare worker with PCR-confirmed SARS-CoV-2 infection or an uninfected control (not recorded which). Each CDR3 is given with its conserved first and last residue. The D gene is left open where the match is weak. A row's size may be missing; if present it is once, few, many or a size class.

j_gene: TRBJ2-7; d_gene: NA; len: 15; abundance: NA; v_gene: TRBV7-8; CDR3aa: CASSLVQAPRFEQYF; CDR3nt: TGTGCCAGCAGCTTAGTACAGGCCCCAAGATTCGAGCAGTACTTC
j_gene: TRBJ2-7; d_gene: NA; len: 13; abundance: many; v_gene: TRBV5-1; CDR3aa: CASTRDMAYEQYF; CDR3nt: TGCGCCAGCACCCGGGACATGGCCTACGAGCAGTACTTC
j_gene: TRBJ1-1; d_gene: NA; len: 11; abundance: few; v_gene: TRBV12-3/TRBV12-4; CDR3aa: CASSSRGEAFF; CDR3nt: TGTGCCAGCAGTTCCAGAGGTGAAGCTTTCTTT
j_gene: TRBJ1-2; d_gene: TRBD1; len: 16; abundance: NA; v_gene: TRBV15; CDR3aa: CATSRAGQATSYGYTF; CDR3nt: TGTGCCACCAGCAGAGCGGGACAGGCGACATCCTATGGCTACACCTTC
j_gene: TRBJ2-7; d_gene: NA; len: 14; abundance: NA; v_gene: TRBV2; CDR3aa: CASSPWTESYEQYF; CDR3nt: TGTGCCAGCAGTCCTTGGACGGAATCCTACGAGCAGTACTTC
j_gene: TRBJ2-4; d_gene: NA; len: 18; abundance: NA; v_gene: TRBV4-2; CDR3aa: CASSQGEGIWSAKNIQYF; CDR3nt: TGTGCCAGCAGCCAAGGGGAAGGGATCTGGAGTGCCAAAAACATTCAGTACTTC
j_gene: TRBJ2-3; d_gene: NA; len: 15; abundance: NA; v_gene: TRBV5-1; CDR3aa: CASSLAQNPTDTQYF; CDR3nt: TGCGCCAGCAGCTTGGCACAGAACCCCACAGATACGCAGTATTTT
j_gene: TRBJ2-7; d_gene: TRBD1; len: 14; abundance: few; v_gene: TRBV9; CDR3aa: CASSPRQGAYEQYF; CDR3nt: TGTGCCAGCAGCCCGCGACAGGGGGCTTACGAGCAGTACTTC
j_gene: TRBJ2-3; d_gene: NA; len: 15; abundance: few; v_gene: TRBV3-1; CDR3aa: CASSELRGRTDTQYF; CDR3nt: TGTGCCAGCAGCGAACTACGGGGCCGGACAGATACGCAGTATTTT
j_gene: TRBJ1-1; d_gene: NA; len: 15; abundance: many; v_gene: TRBV20-1; CDR3aa: CSAPPGAGVYTEAFF; CDR3nt: TGCAGTGCTCCCCCGGGGGCGGGGGTGTACACTGAAGCTTTCTTT
j_gene: TRBJ2-5; d_gene: NA; len: 17; abundance: few; v_gene: TRBV5-8; CDR3aa: CASSLEGYFRDQETQYF; CDR3nt: TGTGCCAGCAGCTTGGAGGGATACTTTAGAGACCAAGAGACCCAGTACTTC
j_gene: TRBJ2-5; d_gene: NA; len: 12; abundance: many; v_gene: TRBV20-1; CDR3aa: CSARPAAETQYF; CDR3nt: TGCAGTGCTCGTCCGGCGGCAGAGACCCAGTACTTC
j_gene: TRBJ1-3; d_gene: NA; len: 17; abundance: NA; v_gene: TRBV7-2; CDR3aa: CASSLGSGQGSGNTIYF; CDR3nt: TGTGCCAGCAGCTTAGGTTCGGGGCAGGGTTCTGGAAACACCATATATTTT
j_gene: TRBJ2-7; d_gene: NA; len: 14; abundance: many; v_gene: TRBV19; CDR3aa: CASSPRGRTYEQYF; CDR3nt: TGTGCCAGTAGTCCCAGGGGCAGAACTTACGAGCAGTACTTC
j_gene: TRBJ2-1; d_gene: TRBD1; len: 17; abundance: many; v_gene: TRBV27; CDR3aa: CASSLLYQGAEGNEQFF; CDR3nt: TGTGCCAGCAGTCTATTATATCAGGGGGCCGAGGGCAATGAGCAGTTCTTC
j_gene: TRBJ2-7; d_gene: TRBD1; len: 14; abundance: many; v_gene: TRBV5-1; CDR3aa: CASRPGTGVYEQYF; CDR3nt: TGCGCCAGCAGGCCCGGGACAGGGGTCTACGAGCAGTACTTC
j_gene: TRBJ2-7; d_gene: NA; len: 14; abundance: many; v_gene: TRBV7-3; CDR3aa: CASSLSGGSYEQYF; CDR3nt: TGTGCCAGCAGCTTAAGTGGGGGGTCCTACGAGCAGTACTTC
j_gene: TRBJ2-7; d_gene: NA; len: 13; abundance: many; v_gene: TRBV5-4; CDR3aa: CASRRGPRDEQYF; CDR3nt: TGTGCCAGCAGGAGGGGCCCAAGGGACGAGCAGTACTTC
j_gene: TRBJ1-5; d_gene: TRBD1; len: 16; abundance: few; v_gene: TRBV12-3/TRBV12-4; CDR3aa: CASSFSPDRGRQPQHF; CDR3nt: TGTGCCAGCAGTTTTTCGCCTGACAGGGGGAGGCAGCCCCAGCATTTT
j_gene: TRBJ1-2; d_gene: NA; len: 14; abundance: many; v_gene: TRBV20-1; CDR3aa: CSARGDTDNYGYTF; CDR3nt: TGCAGTGCTAGGGGGGACACCGATAACTATGGCTACACCTTC
j_gene: TRBJ1-5; d_gene: TRBD1; len: 15; abundance: many; v_gene: TRBV6-6; CDR3aa: CASSYSQGDNQPQHF; CDR3nt: TGTGCCAGCAGTTACTCCCAGGGGGACAATCAGCCCCAGCATTTT
j_gene: TRBJ2-7; d_gene: TRBD2; len: 15; abundance: NA; v_gene: TRBV18; CDR3aa: CASSPKTSGTYEQYF; CDR3nt: TGTGCCAGCTCACCTAAGACTAGCGGGACCTACGAGCAGTACTTC
j_gene: TRBJ2-5; d_gene: TRBD2; len: 16; abundance: few; v_gene: TRBV7-9; CDR3aa: CASSFPGLADQETQYF; CDR3nt: TGTGCCAGCAGCTTCCCGGGACTAGCGGACCAAGAGACCCAGTACTTC
j_gene: TRBJ1-1; d_gene: NA; len: 17; abundance: few; v_gene: TRBV5-1; CDR3aa: CASSLTTGPTGGTEAFF; CDR3nt: TGCGCCAGCAGCTTAACCACCGGGCCAACGGGCGGCACTGAAGCTTTCTTT
j_gene: TRBJ1-1; d_gene: NA; len: 15; abundance: many; v_gene: TRBV27; CDR3aa: CASSLGGFGNTEAFF; CDR3nt: TGTGCCAGCAGTTTAGGGGGGTTCGGGAACACTGAAGCTTTCTTT
j_gene: TRBJ2-7; d_gene: NA; len: 15; abundance: many; v_gene: TRBV6-6; CDR3aa: CASSYSTDRLGEQYF; CDR3nt: TGTGCCAGCAGTTACTCGACCGACAGGCTGGGCGAGCAGTACTTC
j_gene: TRBJ1-2; d_gene: NA; len: 11; abundance: many; v_gene: TRBV7-9; CDR3aa: CASRESHGYTF; CDR3nt: TGTGCCAGCAGGGAAAGCCATGGCTACACCTTC
j_gene: TRBJ2-3; d_gene: NA; len: 13; abundance: NA; v_gene: TRBV20-1; CDR3aa: CSARYRVVDTQYF; CDR3nt: TGCAGTGCTAGGTACAGGGTCGTAGATACGCAGTATTTT
j_gene: TRBJ2-5; d_gene: NA; len: 16; abundance: many; v_gene: TRBV13; CDR3aa: CASSPMLRSRQETQYF; CDR3nt: TGTGCCAGCAGCCCCATGCTAAGATCCCGTCAAGAGACCCAGTACTTC
j_gene: TRBJ2-5; d_gene: TRBD2; len: 16; abundance: many; v_gene: TRBV11-2; CDR3aa: CASSLGGLAVRETQYF; CDR3nt: TGTGCCAGCAGCTTAGGGGGACTAGCCGTGAGGGAGACCCAGTACTTC
j_gene: TRBJ2-1; d_gene: TRBD2; len: 22; abundance: few; v_gene: TRBV4-2; CDR3aa: CASSQDAGVGLAVPRAYNEQFF; CDR3nt: TGTGCCAGCAGCCAAGATGCAGGGGTGGGACTAGCGGTACCGAGGGCCTACAATGAGCAGTTCTTC
j_gene: TRBJ1-2; d_gene: TRBD1; len: 15; abundance: few; v_gene: TRBV9; CDR3aa: CASSPRDRGNYGYTF; CDR3nt: TGTGCCAGCAGCCCCCGGGACAGGGGAAACTATGGCTACACCTTC
j_gene: TRBJ1-5; d_gene: NA; len: 17; abundance: many; v_gene: TRBV12-3/TRBV12-4; CDR3aa: CASSLTPTDYSNQPQHF; CDR3nt: TGTGCCAGCAGTTTGACTCCGACAGATTATAGCAATCAGCCCCAGCATTTT
j_gene: TRBJ1-2; d_gene: NA; len: 15; abundance: NA; v_gene: TRBV7-9; CDR3aa: CASSPRSGGPYGYTF; CDR3nt: TGTGCCAGCAGCCCCCGTTCGGGGGGCCCCTACGGCTACACCTTC
j_gene: TRBJ2-2; d_gene: NA; len: 12; abundance: few; v_gene: TRBV5-6; CDR3aa: CASTLNTGELFF; CDR3nt: TGTGCCAGCACTCTGAACACCGGGGAGCTGTTTTTT
j_gene: TRBJ2-1; d_gene: TRBD1; len: 14; abundance: few; v_gene: TRBV20-1; CDR3aa: CSARTGLSYNEQFF; CDR3nt: TGCAGTGCTCGGACAGGGCTCTCCTACAATGAGCAGTTCTTC
j_gene: TRBJ1-2; d_gene: NA; len: 12; abundance: NA; v_gene: TRBV10-3; CDR3aa: CAISETQHGYTF; CDR3nt: TGTGCCATCAGTGAGACGCAACATGGCTACACCTTC
j_gene: TRBJ2-5; d_gene: TRBD2; len: 14; abundance: NA; v_gene: TRBV7-2; CDR3aa: CASSFSGGKETQYF; CDR3nt: TGTGCCAGCAGCTTTAGCGGGGGAAAGGAGACCCAGTACTTC
j_gene: TRBJ2-4; d_gene: TRBD1; len: 16; abundance: many; v_gene: TRBV11-2; CDR3aa: CASSFHRGGVVNIQYF; CDR3nt: TGTGCCAGCAGCTTCCACCGAGGGGGCGTTGTAAACATTCAGTACTTC
j_gene: TRBJ2-6; d_gene: NA; len: 18; abundance: NA; v_gene: TRBV3-2; CDR3aa: CASSRSGPSYTGANVLTF; CDR3nt: TGTGCCAGCAGCAGAAGCGGGCCATCTTATACCGGGGCCAACGTCCTGACTTTC
j_gene: TRBJ2-5; d_gene: TRBD2; len: 16; abundance: many; v_gene: TRBV7-2; CDR3aa: CASSITSGGRQETQYF; CDR3nt: TGTGCCAGCAGCATCACTAGCGGGGGAAGGCAAGAGACCCAGTACTTC
j_gene: TRBJ2-4; d_gene: TRBD1; len: 15; abundance: few; v_gene: TRBV19; CDR3aa: CASSIFRDRRNIQYF; CDR3nt: TGTGCCAGTAGTATATTCCGGGACAGGAGAAACATTCAGTACTTC
j_gene: TRBJ1-1; d_gene: NA; len: 13; abundance: few; v_gene: TRBV20-1; CDR3aa: CSAPKTRYTEAFF; CDR3nt: TGCAGTGCCCCAAAAACACGGTACACTGAAGCTTTCTTT